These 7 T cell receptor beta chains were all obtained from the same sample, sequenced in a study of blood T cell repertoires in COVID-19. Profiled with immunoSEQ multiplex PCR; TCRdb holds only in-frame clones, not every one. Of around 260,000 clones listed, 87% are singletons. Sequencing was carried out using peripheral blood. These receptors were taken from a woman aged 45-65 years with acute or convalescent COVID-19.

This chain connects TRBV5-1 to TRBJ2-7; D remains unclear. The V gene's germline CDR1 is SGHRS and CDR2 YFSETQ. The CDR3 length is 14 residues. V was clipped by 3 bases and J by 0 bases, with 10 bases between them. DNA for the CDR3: TGCGCCAGCAGCTCCGACATTTACTCCTACGAGCAGTACTTC. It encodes CASSSDIYSYEQYF.

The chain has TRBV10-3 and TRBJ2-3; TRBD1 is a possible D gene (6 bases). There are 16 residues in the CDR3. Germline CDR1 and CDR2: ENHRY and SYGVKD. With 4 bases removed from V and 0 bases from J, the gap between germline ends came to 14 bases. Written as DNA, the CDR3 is TGTGCCATCAGTGGTTCGACAGGAGCTAGCACAGATACGCAGTATTTT. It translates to CAISGSTGASTDTQYF.

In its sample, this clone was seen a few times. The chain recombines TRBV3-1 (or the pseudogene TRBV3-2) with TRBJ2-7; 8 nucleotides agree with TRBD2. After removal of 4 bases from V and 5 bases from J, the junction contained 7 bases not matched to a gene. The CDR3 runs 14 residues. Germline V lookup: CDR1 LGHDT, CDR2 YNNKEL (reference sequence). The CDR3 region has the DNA TGTGCCAGCAGCCTTCTCAGCGGGAGAAACGAGCAGTACTTC. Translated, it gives CASSLLSGRNEQYF.

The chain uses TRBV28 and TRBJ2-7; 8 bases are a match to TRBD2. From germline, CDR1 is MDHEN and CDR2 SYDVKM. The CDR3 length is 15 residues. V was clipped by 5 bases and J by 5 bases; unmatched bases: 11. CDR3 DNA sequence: TGTGCCAGCAGTGTCAGCGGGAGAATTTACCACGAGCAGTACTTC. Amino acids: CASSVSGRIYHEQYF.

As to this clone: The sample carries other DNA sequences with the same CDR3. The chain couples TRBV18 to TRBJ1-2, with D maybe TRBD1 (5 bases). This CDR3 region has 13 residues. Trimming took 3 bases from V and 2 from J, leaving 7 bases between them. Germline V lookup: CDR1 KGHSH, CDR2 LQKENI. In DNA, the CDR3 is TGTGCCAGCTCACCGGGGCAGAACTATGGCTACACCTTC. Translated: CASSPGQNYGYTF.

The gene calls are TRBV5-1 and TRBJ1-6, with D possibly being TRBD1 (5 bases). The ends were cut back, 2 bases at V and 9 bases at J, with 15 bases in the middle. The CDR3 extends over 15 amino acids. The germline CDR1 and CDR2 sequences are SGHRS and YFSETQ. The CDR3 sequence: CASSLGAQLGSPLHF. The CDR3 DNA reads TGCGCCAGCAGCTTAGGGGCCCAGTTAGGTTCACCCCTCCACTTT. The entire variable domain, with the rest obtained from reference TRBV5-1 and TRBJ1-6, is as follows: KAGVTQTPRYLIKTRGQQVTLSCSPISGHRSVSWYQQTPGQGLQFLFEYFSETQRNKGNFPGRFSGRQFSNSRSEMNVSTLELGDSALYLCASSLGAQLGSPLHFGNGTRLTVT.

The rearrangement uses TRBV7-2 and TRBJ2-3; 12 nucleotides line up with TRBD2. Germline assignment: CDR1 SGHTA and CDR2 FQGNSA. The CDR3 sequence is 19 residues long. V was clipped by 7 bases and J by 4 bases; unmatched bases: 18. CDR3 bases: TGTGCCAGCAACTTGGCGACTAGCGGGAGTTCAGGCCGGTCAGATACGCAGTATTTT. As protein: CASNLATSGSSGRSDTQYF.